A single sample is the source of the 27 T cell receptor beta chains below, sequenced in a study of blood T cell repertoires in COVID-19. The repertoire was sequenced with immunoSEQ multiplex PCR; TCRdb's copy has only in-frame clones and lacks some. The sample shows some 370,000 clones, roughly 80% of them seen only once. Source material: PBMCs or T cells enriched from blood (not recorded which). The origin of the receptors is a woman aged 50 to 60 who had recovered from COVID-19.

This chain uses TRBV6-2 or TRBV6-3 with TRBJ2-1; 12 nucleotides align to TRBD2. V trimming: 2 bases; J trimming: 9 bases; junction bases outside the gene matches: 8. This CDR3 is 16 amino acids long. In germline, CDR1 is MNHEY, CDR2 SVGEGT. The chain's CDR3 is CASSYVGLAGSFEQFF. CDR3 in DNA: TGTGCCAGCAGTTACGTAGGACTAGCGGGATCCTTTGAGCAGTTCTTC.

The chain joins TRBV9 to TRBJ2-1; TRBD2 matches 11 bases. This CDR3 region has 16 residues. CDR1 SGDLS and CDR2 YYNGEE come from the germline V gene. V was clipped by 4 bases and J by 2 bases; unmatched bases: 5. This CDR3 reads CASSPLAGGPYNEQFF. The CDR3 bases are TGTGCCAGCAGCCCATTAGCGGGGGGGCCCTACAATGAGCAGTTCTTC.

This clone was recorded once. The chain links TRBV15 to TRBJ1-1, with 8 bases lining up with TRBD1. The germline gives CDR1 LNHNV, CDR2 YYDKDF (reference sequence). J lost 6 bases, V lost 0 bases, and 3 bases had no gene match. The CDR3 has 14 residues. CDR3 sequence (DNA): TGTGCCACCAGCAGAGACCCAGGGGGCTCTGAAGCTTTCTTT. It encodes CATSRDPGGSEAFF.

V and J are TRBV5-1 and TRBJ2-7; 10 bases fit TRBD1. The junction had 12 bases not matched to a gene; V was cut back by 4 bases and J by 5 bases. In germline, CDR1 is SGHRS, CDR2 YFSETQ. The CDR3 sequence is 16 residues long. CDR3 protein: CASSLVGQGVRHEQYF. CDR3 DNA sequence: TGCGCCAGCAGCCTAGTCGGACAGGGGGTTAGGCACGAGCAGTACTTC.

This rearrangement joins TRBV2 to TRBJ2-1, with TRBD1 as a possible D gene (6 bases). The V end was cut by 9 bases, the J end by 7 bases, with 10 bases between. CDR3 length: 11 residues. Germline V gene data show CDR1 as SNHLY and CDR2 as FYNNEI. CDR3 in amino acids: CASTGLNEQFF. In DNA, the CDR3 is TGTGCCAGTACAGGGTTGAATGAGCAGTTCTTC. Based on the CDR3 plus reference TRBV2 and TRBJ2-1, the full variable domain is EPEVTQTPSHQVTQMGQEVILRCVPISNHLYFYWYRQILGQKVEFLVSFYNNEISEKSEIFDDQFSVERPDGSNFTLKIRSTKLEDSAMYFCASTGLNEQFFGPGTRLTVL.

The rearrangement joins TRBV2 to TRBJ1-2; 7 positions agree with TRBD1. Germline lookup yields CDR1 SNHLY and CDR2 FYNNEI. The length of the CDR3 is 14 residues. The V segment lost 4 bases and the J segment 8 bases; nucleotides outside the gene matches: 10. This CDR3 reads CASSGGRGEEGYTF. CDR3 sequence (DNA): TGTGCCAGCAGTGGTGGCAGGGGGGAAGAAGGCTACACCTTC.

This clone occurred a few times. The rearrangement joins TRBV7-3 to TRBJ2-1, with 9 bases aligning to TRBD2. Germline V gene lookup returns CDR1 SGHTA and CDR2 FQGTGA. This CDR3 comprises 14 residues. V shed 2 bases and J 6 bases; nucleotides not matched to a gene: 2. The CDR3 here is CASSLAGGSNEQFF. The CDR3 region has the DNA TGTGCCAGCAGCTTAGCGGGAGGGTCCAATGAGCAGTTCTTC.

This chain links TRBV9 with TRBJ2-7, with D perhaps matching TRBD2 (6 bases). Germline CDR1 SGDLS, CDR2 YYNGEE. The V end was cut by 0 bases, the J end by 4 bases, with 17 bases between. This CDR3 has 16 residues. The CDR3 reads CASSVGGTGLGYEQYF. CDR3 DNA sequence: TGTGCCAGCAGCGTAGGGGGAACGGGACTCGGGTACGAGCAGTACTTC.

The chain uses TRBV7-2 and TRBJ2-1; 9 bases align to TRBD2. CDR1 is SGHTA and CDR2 is FQGNSA in the germline V gene. V gave up 2 bases and J gave up 10 bases; unmatched junction bases: 6. The CDR3 length is 14 residues. The CDR3 bases are TGTGCCAGCAGCTTATTAGCGGGAGTCTCCGAGCAGTTCTTC. This codes for CASSLLAGVSEQFF.

This chain uses TRBV5-1 with TRBJ2-1, with D uncertain. The V gene's germline CDR1 is SGHRS and CDR2 YFSETQ. The CDR3 length is 14 residues. V gave up 3 bases and J gave up 4 bases, with 11 bases separating them. The CDR3 region is CASSSSGDYNEQFF. CDR3 sequence (DNA): TGCGCCAGCAGCTCGTCAGGTGATTACAATGAGCAGTTCTTC. The full variable domain, its missing parts supplied by reference TRBV5-1 and TRBJ2-1, is KAGVTQTPRYLIKTRGQQVTLSCSPISGHRSVSWYQQTPGQGLQFLFEYFSETQRNKGNFPGRFSGRQFSNSRSEMNVSTLELGDSALYLCASSSSGDYNEQFFGPGTRLTVL.

The CDR3 nucleotides read TGTGCCAGCAGCCACGGTGGACAGGCGAGGGAGCAGTTCTTC. Residues: CASSHGGQAREQFF. The rearrangement joins TRBV5-4 to TRBJ2-1; 7 positions agree with TRBD1. Germline loops: CDR1 SGHNT, CDR2 YYREEE (reference sequence). CDR3 length equals 14 residues. The V segment lost 4 bases and the J segment 10 bases; nucleotides outside the gene matches: 11.

The DNA of the CDR3 is TGTGCCAGCAGTGAATTAAATTTAGGACATCACAATCAGCCCCAGCATTTT. This sequence encodes CASSELNLGHHNQPQHF. The gene calls are TRBV25-1 and TRBJ1-5; D is perhaps TRBD1 (5 bases). The CDR3 runs to 17 residues. The V and J ends lost 1 base and 3 bases respectively, with 16 bases between them. Germline CDR1 MGHDK, CDR2 SYGVNS.

This clone came up a few times. The chain links TRBV5-6 to TRBJ2-1; 9 nucleotides align to TRBD1. Germline V gene lookup returns CDR1 SGHDT and CDR2 YYEEEE. The CDR3 runs 13 residues. J lost 14 bases, V lost 1 base, and 7 bases had no gene match. The CDR3 DNA sequence: TGTGCCAGCAGCTTGAGCGGGACAGGGAAAAAGTTCTTC. This codes for CASSLSGTGKKFF.

The table lists this clone with a few counts. This chain uses TRBV6-2 or TRBV6-3 with TRBJ2-3; D unclear. The CDR3 totals 15 residues. Germline CDR1 MNHEY, CDR2 SVGEGT. V lost 4 bases, J lost 0 bases, and 11 bases lay in between. The CDR3 protein is CASSLNRQSTDTQYF. The CDR3 DNA reads TGTGCCAGCAGTTTGAACCGTCAGAGCACAGATACGCAGTATTTT.

This clone has a single count. The chain has TRBV28 and TRBJ2-7, with 7 bases that match TRBD2. This CDR3 region has 13 residues. V lost 2 bases, J lost 3 bases, and 1 base stayed unmatched. Germline CDR1 MDHEN, CDR2 SYDVKM. CDR3 sequence (DNA): TGTGCCAGCAGTTTAGGGGGGGGCTACGAGCAGTACTTC. This translates into CASSLGGGYEQYF.

V is TRBV4-3 and J is TRBJ1-2; D gene uncertain. The V end lost 4 bases, the J end lost 7 bases, and 19 bases lay between the germline ends. Germline CDR1 reads LGHNA; CDR2 reads YSLEER. CDR3 length: 15 residues. CDR3 in amino acids: CASSPNPFTVGGYTF. The CDR3, as DNA: TGCGCCAGCAGCCCGAACCCATTCACAGTGGGTGGCTACACCTTC.

The chain links TRBV6-6 to TRBJ2-5; weak D call: TRBD2 (7 bases). This CDR3 comprises 14 residues. Trimming took off 4 bases at V and 4 bases at J, with 13 bases between the two ends. From germline, CDR1 is MNHNY and CDR2 SVGAGI (reference sequence). CDR3 bases: TGTGCCAGCAGTTTGGCGGGGGCATTAGAGACCCAGTACTTC. It encodes CASSLAGALETQYF.

As concerns this clone: Other DNA variants within this sample encode the same CDR3. This chain connects TRBV11-2 to TRBJ2-3; D call uncertain. The V gene's germline CDR1 is SGHAT and CDR2 FQNNGV. Trimming left V 4 bases short and J 0 bases short, with 2 bases between. The CDR3 runs to 12 residues. The CDR3 nucleotides are TGTGCCAGCAGCTCGAGCACAGATACGCAGTATTTT. Translation: CASSSSTDTQYF.

This chain joins TRBV18 and TRBJ2-5; tentatively, D is TRBD2 (5 bases). This CDR3 is built from 14 residues. Germline V gives CDR1 KGHSH, CDR2 LQKENI. V was pared by 3 bases and J by 2 bases, with 10 bases between. The CDR3 is CASSPRTGQETQYF. The DNA of the CDR3 is TGTGCCAGCTCACCGAGGACGGGGCAAGAGACCCAGTACTTC.

CDR3 nucleotides: TGTGCCAGCAGTCCCGGACTGTCGCGGCCCTATGGCTACACCTTC. This encodes CASSPGLSRPYGYTF. V and J are TRBV6-5 and TRBJ1-2; D uncertain. Germline assignment: CDR1 MNHEY and CDR2 SVGAGI. Deletions cut 5 bases from V and 4 bases from J, with 17 bases between. The CDR3 is 15 residues long.

The chain combines TRBV12-3 or TRBV12-4 with TRBJ1-2; weak D call: TRBD1 (6 bases). V gave up 3 bases and J gave up 8 bases, with 13 bases separating them. The CDR3 totals 13 residues. The CDR3 coding sequence is TGTGCCAGCAGTTTTAACAGGGTAGGGGGCTACACCTTC. Translating it yields CASSFNRVGGYTF.

The J gene is TRBJ2-3, the V gene TRBV4-3; 7 nucleotides align to TRBD1. CDR3 size: 17 residues. Trimming cost V 0 bases and J 2 bases; bases outside gene matches: 8. CDR1 is LGHNA and CDR2 is YSLEER in the germline V gene. The CDR3 protein is CASSQEGAGGVTDTQYF. CDR3 sequence (DNA): TGCGCCAGCAGCCAAGAAGGAGCAGGGGGAGTCACAGATACGCAGTATTTT.

The genes are TRBV5-4 and TRBJ2-7, with 10 bases fitting TRBD2. The germline gives CDR1 SGHNT, CDR2 YYREEE (reference sequence). The V and J ends lost 4 bases and 2 bases, in that order; junction bases with no gene match: 6. CDR3 size: 15 residues. This CDR3 reads CASSLRTSGPYEQYF. The CDR3 coding sequence is TGTGCCAGCAGCCTGCGGACTAGCGGCCCCTACGAGCAGTACTTC.

This clone was seen a single time. The rearrangement links TRBV4-3 to TRBJ1-1; 8 bases align to TRBD1. J lost 3 bases, V lost 3 bases, and 6 bases had no gene match. CDR3 length equals 15 residues. Germline V gives CDR1 LGHNA, CDR2 YSLEER. The CDR3 DNA is TGCGCCAGCAGCCACAACAGGGGGGGGGACACTGAAGCTTTCTTT. Encoded protein: CASSHNRGGDTEAFF.

This clone came up once. A read error is likely, as this CDR3 ends without the conserved phenylalanine or tryptophan. The DNA is left out, because the CDR3 cannot be placed on it with certainty; the CDR3 is given as TCRdb lists it. The V and J genes are TRBV5-6 and TRBJ1-4. Counting both end residues, the CDR3 totals 11 amino acids. Per the germline V gene, CDR1 is SGHDT and CDR2 is YYEEEE. The CDR3 is CASSFEAAFEV.

The V call is TRBV19, the J call TRBJ1-2, with 9 bases matching TRBD1. The J segment lost 4 bases and the V segment lost 2 bases, leaving 17 bases of the junction unmatched. The CDR3 is 19 amino acids. Germline loops: CDR1 LNHDA, CDR2 SQIVND (reference sequence). The CDR3 region has the DNA TGTGCCAGTAGTATAAGCGCGGGGACAGGGATAGGGGGGGTCTATGGCTACACCTTC. This codes for CASSISAGTGIGGVYGYTF.

CDR3 DNA: TGCGCCAGCAGCTTGGCCCGGACTAGCGGAAGCTCCTACAATGAGCAGTTCTTC. This gives the protein CASSLARTSGSSYNEQFF. The chain uses TRBV5-1 and TRBJ2-1; 10 bases fit TRBD2. CDR3 length: 18 amino acids. CDR1 is SGHRS and CDR2 is YFSETQ in the germline V gene. The junction had 6 bases not matched to a gene; V was cut back by 0 bases and J by 0 bases.